The rows below give T cell receptor beta chains drawn from one sample of a study of T-cell memory formation after mild COVID-19. TCRdb called the 5' RACE reads again in MiXCR, with one record for every CDR3 protein. The data show 350,000 to 400,000 distinct CDR3 sequences, under 25% seen once. Sequenced material: PBMCs or a T cell subset sorted from them (not recorded which). These receptor sequences come from an adult woman who had mild COVID-19 (a few samples of this study predate the infection). Cell type and time point are not known. Both conserved end residues are part of each CDR3. D genes are given only for firm matches. Expanded clones are given a class, and other clones once, few, many or no size at all.

D gene | J gene | clone size | V gene | CDR3 protein | CDR3 DNA
TRBD2 | TRBJ2-3 | . | TRBV10-3 | CAISVDSGSATDTQYF | TGTGCCATCAGTGTTGATAGCGGGAGTGCCACAGATACGCAGTATTTT
TRBD1 | TRBJ2-7 | many | TRBV6-2/TRBV6-3 | CASSPRDSSYEQYF | TGTGCCAGCAGCCCCCGGGACAGCTCCTACGAGCAGTACTTC
TRBD1 | TRBJ2-2 | few | TRBV4-2 | CASSQDLRGRSGELFF | TGTGCCAGCAGCCAAGATTTGAGGGGGCGGTCCGGGGAGCTGTTTTTT
. | TRBJ1-2 | . | TRBV20-1 | CSARGAGRGRGYTF | TGCAGTGCTAGGGGTGCGGGGAGGGGTCGAGGCTACACCTTC
. | TRBJ1-2 | few | TRBV30 | CAWSVNRAGLGYGYTF | TGTGCCTGGAGTGTAAATCGCGCGGGGCTTGGCTATGGCTACACCTTC
TRBD1 | TRBJ1-2 | few | TRBV7-2 | CASSQDRGNGYTF | TGTGCCAGCAGCCAGGACAGGGGAAATGGCTACACCTTC
TRBD2 | TRBJ2-1 | . | TRBV4-1 | CASRPSGGSEQFF | TGCGCCAGCAGACCGAGCGGGGGCAGCGAGCAGTTCTTC
. | TRBJ2-7 | . | TRBV5-4 | CASSLGASRGAYEQYF | TGTGCCAGCAGCTTGGGGGCTTCCCGGGGGGCTTACGAGCAGTACTTC
. | TRBJ2-2 | . | TRBV19 | CASSMKRPGTGELFF | TGTGCCAGTAGTATGAAGCGGCCGGGAACCGGGGAGCTGTTTTTT
. | TRBJ2-5 | . | TRBV10-3 | CAITDGPQETQYF | TGTGCCATCACGGACGGGCCCCAAGAGACCCAGTACTTC
. | TRBJ2-1 | few | TRBV29-1 | CSVSQGGGNEQFF | TGCAGCGTTAGTCAGGGGGGAGGCAATGAGCAGTTCTTC
. | TRBJ1-1 | . | TRBV9 | CASSVTGNGNTEAFF | TGTGCCAGCAGCGTAACAGGGAACGGGAACACTGAAGCTTTCTTT
TRBD2 | TRBJ2-7 | . | TRBV12-3/TRBV12-4 | CASNPGPGGTGNEQYF | TGTGCCAGCAACCCGGGCCCGGGAGGGACGGGGAACGAGCAGTACTTC
. | TRBJ2-7 | few | TRBV3-1 | CASSQDPAELEQYF | TGTGCCAGCAGCCAAGATCCTGCGGAGTTGGAGCAGTACTTC
. | TRBJ2-3 | . | TRBV5-1 | CASRIGTDTQYF | TGCGCCAGCAGGATTGGCACAGATACGCAGTATTTT
. | TRBJ1-6 | . | TRBV7-8 | CASSLGIQSSYNSPLHF | TGTGCCAGCAGCTTAGGTATACAGAGCTCCTATAATTCACCCCTCCACTTT
. | TRBJ2-1 | few | TRBV29-1 | CSVVGWTYNEQFF | TGCAGCGTTGTAGGTTGGACCTACAATGAGCAGTTCTTC
. | TRBJ1-5 | . | TRBV7-8 | CASSLKRISNQPQHF | TGTGCCAGCAGCTTAAAGCGGATAAGCAATCAGCCCCAGCATTTT